Included here is one T cell receptor beta chain sequence, with context. Its antigen is undetermined. The sample is drawn from a study of T cells in Graves' hyperthyroidism and ophthalmopathy. V was trimmed by 1 base and J by 11 bases, leaving 12 bases between them. The CDR3 has 13 amino acids. Germline CDR1 MGHRA, CDR2 YSYEKL. Stable Graves' hyperthyroidism meant no ophthalmopathy progression within 18 months. Uncontrolled infections, other autoimmune diseases, pregnancy or lactation led to exclusion of patients. PBMCs were collected from a 10 ml volume of fresh peripheral blood. Study-wide findings and caveats: In blood, most of the thyroid clonotypes expanded above 0.001 were also present.

Amplification targeted TCR beta CDR3 regions from RNA transcripts. First-round RT-PCR with HTBI primers amplified the TCR CDR3 region. TCRdb ran MiXCR on the multiplex PCR reads and lists one entry per CDR3 protein. The sample consists of approximately 480,000 distinct CDR3 sequences, around 21% of them appearing once. The specimen sequenced was blood. The sequence was collected from a man younger than 30 with Graves' hyperthyroidism. This chain links TRBV4-1 with TRBJ1-5; D is unclear. The CDR3 DNA reads as TGCGCCAGCAGCCAAGGGGTGAAGGCGTCCCAGCATTTT. Residues: CASSQGVKASQHF.